The clone carrying this T cell receptor (beta chain) was counted once. The data are from a study of OX40 agonist ivuxolimab in advanced cancers. On the study more broadly: Patients treated during dose escalation were battling hepatocellular carcinoma, melanoma, renal cell or head and neck cancer.

The CDR3 covers 17 residues. V shed 2 bases and J 0 bases; nucleotides not matched to a gene: 7. Germline V gene lookup returns CDR1 MNHEY and CDR2 SMNVEV (reference sequence). Sequencing was performed with immunoSEQ multiplex PCR; in TCRdb, only in-frame clones are kept and a portion is missing. The sample records tens of thousands of clones, around 81% being singletons. The sequence was obtained from an adult with an advanced solid tumor such as melanoma, head and neck, liver or kidney cancer. This chain connects TRBV27 to TRBJ2-1; 7 bases line up with TRBD2. The sequencing used CD4+ or CD8+ T cells sorted from blood, collected in a trial of the OX40 agonist ivuxolimab. This CDR3 reads CASSLTAGTSSYNEQFF. CDR3 sequence (DNA): TGTGCCAGCAGTTTAACAGCGGGAACCAGCTCCTACAATGAGCAGTTCTTC.